The source of this TCR beta chain is a study of blood T cell repertoires in COVID-19. Study-wide context: The origin of the acute and convalescent COVID-19 samples was the United States, Italy and Spain. Nucleic acid was either cDNA or gDNA, and it came from T cells, B-cell-depleted T cells, or PBMCs.

Original methodology: Reference gene primer amplification gave estimated nucleated cell counts. Sequencing used immunoSEQ multiplex PCR; TCRdb keeps in-frame clones, though not all of them. Clone size and the V and J calls come from that table; the DNA yielded D and trimming. The table lists roughly 260,000 clones, about 88% of them singletons. CDR1 is SQVTM, CDR2 ANQGSEA, per germline. The V and J ends lost 6 bases and 0 bases, in that order; junction bases with no gene match: 5. The CDR3 is 13 residues long. Sequences were obtained from peripheral blood. V gene TRBV29-1 combines with J gene TRBJ2-7, with TRBD1 matching over 7 bases. The origin of this receptor is a man in his sixties who had recovered from COVID-19. Here the CDR3 reads CSVQDRASYEQYF. The CDR3 DNA reads as TGCAGCGTCCAAGACAGGGCCTCCTACGAGCAGTACTTC.